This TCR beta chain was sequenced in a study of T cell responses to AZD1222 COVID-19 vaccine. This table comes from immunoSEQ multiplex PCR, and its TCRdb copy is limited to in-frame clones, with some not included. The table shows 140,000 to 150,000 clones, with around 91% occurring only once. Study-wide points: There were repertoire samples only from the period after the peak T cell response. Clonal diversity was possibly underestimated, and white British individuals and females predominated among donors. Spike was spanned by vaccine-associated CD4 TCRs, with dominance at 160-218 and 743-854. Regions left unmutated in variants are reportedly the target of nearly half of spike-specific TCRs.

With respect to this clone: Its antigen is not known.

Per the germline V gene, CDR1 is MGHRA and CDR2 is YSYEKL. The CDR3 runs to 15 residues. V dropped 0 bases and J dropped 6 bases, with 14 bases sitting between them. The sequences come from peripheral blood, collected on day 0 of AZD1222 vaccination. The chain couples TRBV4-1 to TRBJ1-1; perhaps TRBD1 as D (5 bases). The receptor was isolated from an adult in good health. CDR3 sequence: CASSQEDRDGPEAFF. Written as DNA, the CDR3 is TGCGCCAGCAGCCAAGAGGACCGGGACGGCCCTGAAGCTTTCTTT.